This TCR beta chain emerged from a study of blood T cell repertoires in COVID-19. Study details: The cDNA or gDNA used as material had been derived from T cells, B-cell-depleted T cells, or PBMCs.

Participant-reported clinical history was the basis for cohort assignment. This CDR3 comprises 15 residues. V lost 0 bases and J lost 3, with 11 bases in between. Looked up from germline, CDR1 is MGHRA and CDR2 is YSYEKL. Some clones are missing from TCRdb's copy, which holds only in-frame ones; the method was immunoSEQ multiplex PCR. The data show 200,000 to 300,000 clones, approximately 88% seen once. The chain combines TRBV4-1 with TRBJ1-1; D call uncertain. This receptor was obtained from a woman aged 40-49 years with acute COVID-19. The material sequenced was PBMCs or T cells enriched from blood (not recorded which). Written as DNA, the CDR3 is TGCGCCAGCAGCCAAGATCCGGGAGCAGACACTGAAGCTTTCTTT. As protein: CASSQDPGADTEAFF.